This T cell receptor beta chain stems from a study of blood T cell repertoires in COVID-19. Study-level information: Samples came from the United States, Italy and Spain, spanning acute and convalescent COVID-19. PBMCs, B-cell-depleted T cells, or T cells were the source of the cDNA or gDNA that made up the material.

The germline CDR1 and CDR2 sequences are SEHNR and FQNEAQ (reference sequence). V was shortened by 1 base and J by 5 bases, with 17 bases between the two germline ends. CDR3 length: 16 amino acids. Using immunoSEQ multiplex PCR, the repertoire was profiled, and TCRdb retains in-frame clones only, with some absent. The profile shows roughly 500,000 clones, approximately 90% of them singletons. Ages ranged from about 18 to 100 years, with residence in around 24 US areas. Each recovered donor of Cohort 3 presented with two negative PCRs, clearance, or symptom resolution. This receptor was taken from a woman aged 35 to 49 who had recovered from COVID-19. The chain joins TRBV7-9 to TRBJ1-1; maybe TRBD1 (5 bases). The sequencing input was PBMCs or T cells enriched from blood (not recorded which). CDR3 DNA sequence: TGTGCCAGCAGCTTAGGAGACGGGGGAAGGGTGACTGAAGCTTTCTTT. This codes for CASSLGDGGRVTEAFF.